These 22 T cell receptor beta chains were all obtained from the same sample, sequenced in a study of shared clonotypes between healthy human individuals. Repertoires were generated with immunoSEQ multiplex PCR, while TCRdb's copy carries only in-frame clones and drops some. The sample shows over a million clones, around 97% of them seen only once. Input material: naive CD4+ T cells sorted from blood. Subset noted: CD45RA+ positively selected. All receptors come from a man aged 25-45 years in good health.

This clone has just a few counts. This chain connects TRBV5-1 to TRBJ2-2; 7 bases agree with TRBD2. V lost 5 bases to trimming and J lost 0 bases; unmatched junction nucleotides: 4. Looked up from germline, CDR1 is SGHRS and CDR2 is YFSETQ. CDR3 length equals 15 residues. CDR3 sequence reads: CASSTGLTNTGELFF. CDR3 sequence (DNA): TGCGCCAGCAGTACGGGACTAACGAACACCGGGGAGCTGTTTTTT.

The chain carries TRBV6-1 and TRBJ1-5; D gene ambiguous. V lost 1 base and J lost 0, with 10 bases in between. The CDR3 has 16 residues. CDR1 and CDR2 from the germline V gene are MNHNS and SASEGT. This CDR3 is CASSEGAGPSNQPQHF. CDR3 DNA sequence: TGTGCCAGCAGTGAAGGGGCAGGACCTAGCAATCAGCCCCAGCATTTT.

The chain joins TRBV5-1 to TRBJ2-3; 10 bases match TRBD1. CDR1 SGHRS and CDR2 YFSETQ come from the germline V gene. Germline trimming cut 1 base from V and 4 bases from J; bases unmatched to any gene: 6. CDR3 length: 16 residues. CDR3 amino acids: CASSLPRDRGPDTQYF. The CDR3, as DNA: TGCGCCAGCAGCTTGCCCCGGGACAGGGGCCCAGATACGCAGTATTTT.

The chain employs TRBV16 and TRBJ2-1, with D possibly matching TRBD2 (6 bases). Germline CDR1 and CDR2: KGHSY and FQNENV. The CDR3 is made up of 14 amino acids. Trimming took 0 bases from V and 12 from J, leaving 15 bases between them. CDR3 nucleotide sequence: TGTGCCAGCAGCCAATCGTCGGGCGGGAAGGTGCAGTTCTTC. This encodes CASSQSSGGKVQFF.

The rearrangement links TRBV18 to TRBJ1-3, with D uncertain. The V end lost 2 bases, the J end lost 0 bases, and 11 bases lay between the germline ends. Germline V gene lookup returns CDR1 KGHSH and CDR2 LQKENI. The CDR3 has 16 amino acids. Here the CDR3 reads CASSPIGSSSGNTIYF. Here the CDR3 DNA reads TGTGCCAGCTCACCAATAGGGTCGAGCTCTGGAAACACCATATATTTT. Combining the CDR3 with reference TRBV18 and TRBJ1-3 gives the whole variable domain NAGVMQNPRHLVRRRGQEARLRCSPMKGHSHVYWYRQLPEEGLKFMVYLQKENIIDESGMPKERFSAEFPKEGPSILRIQQVVRGDSAAYFCASSPIGSSSGNTIYFGEGSWLTVV.

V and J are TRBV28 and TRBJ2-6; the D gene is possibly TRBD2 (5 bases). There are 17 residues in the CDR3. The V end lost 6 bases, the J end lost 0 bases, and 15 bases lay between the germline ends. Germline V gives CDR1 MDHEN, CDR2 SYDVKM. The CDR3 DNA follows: TGTGCCAGCAGCTGGTTCGCGGGCCTCTCTGGGGCCAACGTCCTGACTTTC. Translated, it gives CASSWFAGLSGANVLTF.

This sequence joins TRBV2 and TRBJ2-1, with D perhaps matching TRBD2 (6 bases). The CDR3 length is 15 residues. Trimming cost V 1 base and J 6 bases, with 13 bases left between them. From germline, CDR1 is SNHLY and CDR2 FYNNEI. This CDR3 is CASSEVSGLGNEQFF. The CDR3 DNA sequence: TGTGCCAGCAGTGAAGTGAGCGGGCTAGGCAATGAGCAGTTCTTC.

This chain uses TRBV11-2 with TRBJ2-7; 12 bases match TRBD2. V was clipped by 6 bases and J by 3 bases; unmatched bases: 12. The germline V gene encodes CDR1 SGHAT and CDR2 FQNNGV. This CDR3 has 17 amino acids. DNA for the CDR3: TGTGCCAGCAGATCCCTCCGGGCTAGCGGGAGGGACTACGAGCAGTACTTC. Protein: CASRSLRASGRDYEQYF.

The CDR3 region is CASSPGTKNTGELFF. CDR3 DNA: TGTGCCAGCAGCCCGGGGACAAAGAACACCGGGGAGCTGTTTTTT. The V and J genes are TRBV11-3 and TRBJ2-2; D may be TRBD1 (6 bases). CDR3 length: 15 residues. Germline lookup yields CDR1 SGHNT and CDR2 YENEEA. The V and J ends lost 5 bases and 1 base respectively, with 11 bases between them.

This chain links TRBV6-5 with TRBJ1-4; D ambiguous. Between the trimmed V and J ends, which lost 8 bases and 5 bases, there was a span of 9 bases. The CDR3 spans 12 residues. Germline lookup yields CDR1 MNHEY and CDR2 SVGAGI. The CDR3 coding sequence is TGTGCCAGCGGGCAGCGGAATGAAAAACTGTTTTTT. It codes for CASGQRNEKLFF.

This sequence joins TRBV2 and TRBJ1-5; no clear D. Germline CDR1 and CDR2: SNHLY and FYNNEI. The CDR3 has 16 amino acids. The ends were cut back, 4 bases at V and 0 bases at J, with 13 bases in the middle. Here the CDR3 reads CASSGVLVYSNQPQHF. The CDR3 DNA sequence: TGTGCCAGCAGTGGGGTGTTGGTATATAGCAATCAGCCCCAGCATTTT. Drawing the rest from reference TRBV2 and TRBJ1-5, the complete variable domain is EPEVTQTPSHQVTQMGQEVILRCVPISNHLYFYWYRQILGQKVEFLVSFYNNEISEKSEIFDDQFSVERPDGSNFTLKIRSTKLEDSAMYFCASSGVLVYSNQPQHFGDGTRLSIL.

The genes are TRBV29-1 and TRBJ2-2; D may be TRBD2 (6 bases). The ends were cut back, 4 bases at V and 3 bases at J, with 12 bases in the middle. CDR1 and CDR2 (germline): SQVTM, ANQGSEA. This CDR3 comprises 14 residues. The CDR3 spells CSVAVGRHTGELFF. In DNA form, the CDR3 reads TGCAGCGTTGCAGTAGGGAGGCACACCGGGGAGCTGTTTTTT.

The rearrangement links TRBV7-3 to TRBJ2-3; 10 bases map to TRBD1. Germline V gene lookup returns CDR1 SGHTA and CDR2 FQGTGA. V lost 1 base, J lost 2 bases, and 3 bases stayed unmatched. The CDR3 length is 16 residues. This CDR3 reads CASSLRGQGPTDTQYF. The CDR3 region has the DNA TGTGCCAGCAGCTTAAGGGGACAGGGGCCCACAGATACGCAGTATTTT.

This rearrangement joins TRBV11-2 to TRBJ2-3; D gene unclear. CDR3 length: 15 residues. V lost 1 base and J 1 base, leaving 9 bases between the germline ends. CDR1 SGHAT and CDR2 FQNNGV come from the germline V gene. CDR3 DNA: TGTGCCAGCAGCTTAGGGGCCATCGGCACAGATACGCAGTATTTT. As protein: CASSLGAIGTDTQYF.

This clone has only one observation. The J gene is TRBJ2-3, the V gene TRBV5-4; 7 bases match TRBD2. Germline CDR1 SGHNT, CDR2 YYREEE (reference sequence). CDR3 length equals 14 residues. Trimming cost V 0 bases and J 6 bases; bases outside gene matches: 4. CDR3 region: CASSLEGGSDTQYF. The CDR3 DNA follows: TGTGCCAGCAGCTTGGAGGGAGGGTCGGATACGCAGTATTTT.

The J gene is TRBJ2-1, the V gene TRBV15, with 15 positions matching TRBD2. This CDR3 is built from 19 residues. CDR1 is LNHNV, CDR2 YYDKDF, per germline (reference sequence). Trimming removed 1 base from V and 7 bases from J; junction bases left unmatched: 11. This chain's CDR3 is CATSRGPGTSGRSRNEQFF. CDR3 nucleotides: TGTGCCACCAGCAGAGGTCCCGGGACTAGCGGGAGGAGTAGGAATGAGCAGTTCTTC.

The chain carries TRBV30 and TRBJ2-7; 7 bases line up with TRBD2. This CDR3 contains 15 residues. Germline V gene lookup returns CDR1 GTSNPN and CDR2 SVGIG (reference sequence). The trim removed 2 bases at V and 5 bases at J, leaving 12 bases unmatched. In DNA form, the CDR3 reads TGTGCCTGGAGTCTTAGGGCGACGGGGGGTAACGAGCAGTACTTC. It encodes CAWSLRATGGNEQYF.

The CDR3 spells CASSLSRNGYTF. CDR3 DNA sequence: TGTGCCAGCAGCTTGAGCAGGAATGGCTACACCTTC. The chain uses TRBV5-6 and TRBJ1-2, with D hard to call. Trimming cost V 1 base and J 6 bases, with 7 bases left between them. From germline, CDR1 is SGHDT and CDR2 YYEEEE. The CDR3 is 12 amino acids.

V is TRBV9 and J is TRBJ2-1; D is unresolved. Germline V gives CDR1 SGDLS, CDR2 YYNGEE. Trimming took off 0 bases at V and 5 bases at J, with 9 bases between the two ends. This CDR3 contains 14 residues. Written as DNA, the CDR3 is TGTGCCAGCAGCGTAGTAGCCTTGGACAATGAGCAGTTCTTC. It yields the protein CASSVVALDNEQFF.

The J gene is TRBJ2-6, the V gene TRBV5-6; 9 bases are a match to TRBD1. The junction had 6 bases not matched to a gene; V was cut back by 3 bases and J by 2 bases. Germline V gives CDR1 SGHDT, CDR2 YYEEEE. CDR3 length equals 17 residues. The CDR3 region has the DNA TGTGCCAGCAGCTGGGCTACAGGGGGCGCTGGGGCCAACGTCCTGACTTTC. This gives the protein CASSWATGGAGANVLTF.

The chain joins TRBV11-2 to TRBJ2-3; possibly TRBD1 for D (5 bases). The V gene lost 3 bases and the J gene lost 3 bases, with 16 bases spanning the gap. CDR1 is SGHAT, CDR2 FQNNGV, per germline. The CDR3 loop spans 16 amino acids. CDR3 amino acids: CASSFDSWGPTDTQYF. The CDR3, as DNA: TGTGCCAGCAGCTTTGACTCCTGGGGCCCGACAGATACGCAGTATTTT.

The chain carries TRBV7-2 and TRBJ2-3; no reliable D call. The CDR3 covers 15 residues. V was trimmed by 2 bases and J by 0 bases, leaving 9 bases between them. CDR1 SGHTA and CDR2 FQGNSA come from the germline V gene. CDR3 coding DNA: TGTGCCAGCAGCTTAAGTTCGACTAGCACAGATACGCAGTATTTT. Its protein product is CASSLSSTSTDTQYF.